This TCR beta chain comes out of a study of blood T cell repertoires in COVID-19. The protocol was immunoSEQ multiplex PCR, while the TCRdb copy is restricted to in-frame clones and leaves out a portion. This table holds about 78,000 clones, around nine tenths found once. The CDR3 length is 16 residues. From germline, CDR1 is MNHEY and CDR2 SVGEGT. V was clipped by 5 bases and J by 2 bases; unmatched bases: 11. Sequencing input: peripheral blood. The chain couples TRBV6-2 or TRBV6-3 to TRBJ2-7; 8 nucleotides align to TRBD2. The TCR originated in a man in his fifties or sixties with active or convalescent COVID-19. This CDR3 is CASSTLGLSGAYEQYF. In nucleotides, the CDR3 is TGTGCCAGCAGTACCTTGGGCCTTAGCGGGGCCTACGAGCAGTACTTC.